Described below is a single T cell receptor beta chain sequence and its context. This record belongs to a study of OX40 agonist ivuxolimab in advanced cancers. This CDR3 region has 17 residues. Trimming left V 1 base short and J 3 bases short, with 15 bases between. Germline V lookup: CDR1 SGHAT, CDR2 FQNNGV. Sequenced by immunoSEQ multiplex PCR; TCRdb stores in-frame clones only, minus some. The sample consists of roughly 40,000 clones, roughly 86% of them appearing once. Sample: CD4+ or CD8+ T cells sorted from blood, taken in a trial of the OX40 agonist ivuxolimab. This chain uses TRBV11-2 with TRBJ1-4, with no clear D. The sequence was collected from an adult with an advanced solid tumor such as melanoma, head and neck, liver or kidney cancer. CDR3 coding DNA: TGTGCCAGCAGCTTAGGTCCGGTTCTAACGTCTAATGAAAAACTGTTTTTT. This encodes CASSLGPVLTSNEKLFF.